The 29 T cell receptor beta chains listed next were all sequenced from one sample in a study of T-cell memory formation after mild COVID-19. TCRdb analysed the 5' RACE reads with MiXCR anew, one entry per CDR3 protein. The table lists roughly 350,000 distinct CDR3 sequences, 28% of them singletons. The sample comprised PBMCs or a T cell subset sorted from them (not recorded which). These receptors originate from an adult woman who had mild COVID-19 (a few samples of this study predate the infection). Cell type and time point are not known.

There are a few counts of this clonotype. The chain has TRBV5-1 and TRBJ2-7, with 7 bases fitting TRBD1. The trim removed 4 bases at V and 0 bases at J, leaving 7 bases unmatched. Germline lookup yields CDR1 SGHRS and CDR2 YFSETQ. The CDR3 consists of 15 residues. This CDR3 reads CASSSGQAISYEQYF. The CDR3 nucleotides read TGCGCCAGCAGCAGTGGACAGGCCATCTCCTACGAGCAGTACTTC.

This clonotype was seen more than once but under ten times. The chain employs TRBV29-1 and TRBJ2-7, with 7 bases fitting TRBD2. The CDR3 has 14 residues. The V gene end was trimmed by 4 bases and the J gene end by 1 base; junction bases not matched to a gene: 7. CDR1 and CDR2 (germline): SQVTM, ANQGSEA. In DNA form, the CDR3 reads TGCAGCGTTGTGTCGCTAGCGGTTTCCTACGAGCAGTACTTC. Its translation is CSVVSLAVSYEQYF.

This clonotype was found a few times. This chain uses TRBV12-3 or TRBV12-4 with TRBJ2-7; 9 nucleotides agree with TRBD2. Unmatched junction bases numbered 8, after V lost 0 bases and J lost 5 bases. This CDR3 has 16 amino acids. CDR3 sequence reads: CASSLAYSGGNHEQYF. DNA of the CDR3: TGTGCCAGCAGTTTAGCGTACAGCGGGGGGAATCACGAGCAGTACTTC.

This clonotype was detected a few times. This chain uses TRBV7-8 with TRBJ1-5; 9 bases align to TRBD1. The CDR3 runs to 15 residues. Trimming took 5 bases from V and 3 from J; bases not matched to a gene: 5. Germline V gives CDR1 SGHVS, CDR2 FQNEAQ. DNA of the CDR3: TGTGCCAGCAGCGAGGGGACAGGGAACAATCAGCCCCAGCATTTT. Translated, it gives CASSEGTGNNQPQHF.

V and J are TRBV29-1 and TRBJ2-7; D tentatively reads TRBD1 or TRBD2 (5 bases each). The CDR3 sequence is 14 residues long. V lost 1 base, J lost 0 bases, and 10 bases lay in between. Germline V lookup: CDR1 SQVTM, CDR2 ANQGSEA. The CDR3 DNA reads as TGCAGCGTTGAAGGGGTTGGGGGCTCCTACGAGCAGTACTTC. It specifies CSVEGVGGSYEQYF.

This clonotype has just a few counts. V and J are TRBV7-2 and TRBJ2-5; D gene uncertain. V was shortened by 5 bases and J by 5 bases, with 15 bases between the two germline ends. The germline gives CDR1 SGHTA, CDR2 FQGNSA. This CDR3 comprises 14 residues. CDR3 DNA sequence: TGTGCCAGCAGCCCAGCGTTGATTTTGGAGACCCAGTACTTC. Protein: CASSPALILETQYF.

This clonotype was observed a few times. J is TRBJ1-1 and V is TRBV11-2; D not resolved. Germline lookup yields CDR1 SGHAT and CDR2 FQNNGV. Trimming took 5 bases from V and 0 from J, leaving 10 bases between them. This CDR3 has 14 residues. This CDR3 is CASSRRLMNTEAFF. In nucleotides, the CDR3 is TGTGCCAGCAGCCGACGCCTGATGAACACTGAAGCTTTCTTT.

This clonotype occurred a few times. The V call is TRBV6-2 or TRBV6-3, the J call TRBJ1-1; D uncertain. This CDR3 comprises 13 residues. From germline, CDR1 is MNHEY and CDR2 SVGEGT. V was trimmed by 5 bases and J by 10 bases, leaving 17 bases between them. CDR3 residues: CASSRVLRERAFF. In DNA, the CDR3 is TGTGCCAGCAGTAGGGTCTTACGAGAGAGAGCTTTCTTT.

Points on this clonotype: This may come from a read error, since a much larger clone is one base off. The rearrangement joins TRBV29-1 to TRBJ2-5; D is tentatively TRBD1 or TRBD2 (6 bases each). V lost 5 bases and J lost 7, with 20 bases in between. The CDR3 runs to 14 residues. Germline V gene sequence: CDR1 SQVTM, CDR2 ANQGSEA. CDR3 coding DNA: TGCAGCGTTACTGACGGGGGCCCTTCAGGGACCCAGTACTTC. Translating it yields CSVTDGGPSGTQYF.

This rearrangement joins TRBV7-2 to TRBJ2-2; TRBD1 matches 7 bases. The CDR3 length is 14 residues. V gave up 4 bases and J gave up 7 bases; unmatched junction bases: 6. Germline loops: CDR1 SGHTA, CDR2 FQGNSA. The CDR3 bases are TGTGCCAGCAGCTCCGGGACAGCAAGCGGGGAGCTGTTTTTT. Its protein is CASSSGTASGELFF.

The genes are TRBV18 and TRBJ2-1; possibly TRBD2 for D (6 bases). V lost 1 base, J lost 5 bases, and 12 bases lay in between. This CDR3 spans 15 amino acids. The germline gives CDR1 KGHSH, CDR2 LQKENI. The CDR3 DNA reads TGTGCCAGCTCACCACGGGGGACTCGCAACAATGAGCAGTTCTTC. This sequence encodes CASSPRGTRNNEQFF. Variable domain in full (rest from reference TRBV18 and TRBJ2-1): NAGVMQNPRHLVRRRGQEARLRCSPMKGHSHVYWYRQLPEEGLKFMVYLQKENIIDESGMPKERFSAEFPKEGPSILRIQQVVRGDSAAYFCASSPRGTRNNEQFFGPGTRLTVL.

The chain recombines TRBV7-9 with TRBJ1-1; D remains ambiguous. V lost 4 bases, J lost 7 bases, and 10 bases lay in between. The CDR3 totals 12 residues. In germline, CDR1 is SEHNR, CDR2 FQNEAQ (reference sequence). CDR3 in DNA: TGTGCCAGCAGCTCCGGGCAGGATGAAGCTTTCTTT. This translates into CASSSGQDEAFF.

V gene TRBV12-3 or TRBV12-4 combines with J gene TRBJ2-2, with D possibly matching TRBD1 (5 bases). The V end lost 6 bases, the J end lost 0 bases, and 11 bases lay between the germline ends. The length of the CDR3 is 15 residues. The CDR3 loop reads CASSPQTANTGELFF. Written as DNA, the CDR3 is TGTGCCAGCAGCCCACAGACAGCGAACACCGGGGAGCTGTTTTTT.

This clonotype was counted only a few times. J is TRBJ2-7 and V is TRBV4-3, with TRBD2 identical over 12 bases. Germline V gene sequence: CDR1 LGHNA, CDR2 YSLEER. J gave up 7 bases and V 4 bases, and 11 bases lay outside the gene matches. The CDR3 consists of 16 residues. CDR3 sequence: CASSPELAGGSGEQYF. The CDR3 DNA is TGCGCCAGCAGCCCAGAACTAGCGGGAGGCTCGGGTGAGCAGTACTTC.

The sample holds a few counts of this clonotype. V and J are TRBV4-1 and TRBJ2-2; D is undetermined. The length of the CDR3 is 16 residues. V dropped 0 bases and J dropped 1 base, with 9 bases sitting between them. Germline CDR1 is MGHRA and CDR2 is YSYEKL. The CDR3 is CASSQESWGNTGELFF. CDR3 bases: TGCGCCAGCAGCCAAGAAAGCTGGGGGAACACCGGGGAGCTGTTTTTT.

This clonotype was found a few times. The V call is TRBV7-9, the J call TRBJ2-7; TRBD1 matches at 11 bases. The germline gives CDR1 SEHNR, CDR2 FQNEAQ (reference sequence). The CDR3 consists of 17 residues. Trimming removed 5 bases from V and 2 bases from J; junction bases left unmatched: 11. The CDR3 region is CASSRSRTGGSAYEQYF. The CDR3 nucleotides are TGTGCCAGCAGCCGATCCCGGACAGGGGGCTCGGCCTACGAGCAGTACTTC.

The chain combines TRBV12-3 or TRBV12-4 with TRBJ2-1; 7 bases align to TRBD2. The CDR3 covers 18 residues. The trim removed 0 bases at V and 12 bases at J, leaving 20 bases unmatched. CDR3 in DNA: TGTGCCAGCAGTTTAGCCCAACCCGAGCGGGATCGGCTGTTTGGGCAGTTCTTC. This codes for CASSLAQPERDRLFGQFF.

The CDR3 nucleotides read TGCGCCAGCAGCCAAGCCGGGGGGAACTATGGCTACACCTTC. Protein sequence: CASSQAGGNYGYTF. V gene TRBV4-1 combines with J gene TRBJ1-2, with D perhaps TRBD1 (5 bases). In germline, CDR1 is MGHRA, CDR2 YSYEKL. V shed 1 base and J shed 2 bases, with 8 bases lying between them. The CDR3 is 14 amino acids.

This clonotype has just a few counts. The chain uses TRBV18 and TRBJ2-7; D call uncertain. Germline V gives CDR1 KGHSH, CDR2 LQKENI. This CDR3 is 14 amino acids long. V was shortened by 0 bases and J by 1 base, with 7 bases between the two germline ends. CDR3 loop: CASSPPYTSYEQYF. The CDR3 DNA reads TGTGCCAGCTCACCACCGTACACATCCTACGAGCAGTACTTC.

The V call is TRBV12-3 or TRBV12-4, the J call TRBJ1-1; D gene ambiguous. The CDR3 contains 13 residues. With 2 bases removed from V and 2 bases from J, the gap between germline ends came to 6 bases. CDR3: CASSLSFNTEAFF. The CDR3 nucleotides read TGTGCCAGCAGTTTAAGCTTTAACACTGAAGCTTTCTTT.

The chain is built from TRBV5-5 and TRBJ2-2; 7 nucleotides line up with TRBD1. This CDR3 contains 14 residues. With V trimmed by 6 bases and J by 6 bases, 8 bases remained unmatched. The germline gives CDR1 SGHKS, CDR2 YYEKEE (reference sequence). DNA of the CDR3: TGTGCCAGCACTGTGGGACAGTTTGCCGGGGAGCTGTTTTTT. The encoded protein is CASTVGQFAGELFF.

This clonotype has only a few counts. V usage is TRBV14 and J usage is TRBJ2-7; 9 nucleotides line up with TRBD1. The CDR3 contains 16 residues. The V gene end was trimmed by 4 bases and the J gene end by 5 bases; junction bases not matched to a gene: 12. Germline V gene data show CDR1 as SGHDN and CDR2 as FVKESK. CDR3 amino acids: CASSRQQGAHLDEQYF. In nucleotides, the CDR3 is TGTGCCAGCAGCCGTCAACAGGGGGCCCATTTGGACGAGCAGTACTTC. Full variable domain (outside the CDR3, taken from reference TRBV14 and TRBJ2-7): EAGVTQFPSHSVIEKGQTVTLRCDPISGHDNLYWYRRVMGKEIKFLLHFVKESKQDESGMPNNRFLAERTGGTYSTLKVQPAELEDSGVYFCASSRQQGAHLDEQYFGPGTRLTVT.

This clonotype showed up just a few times. The chain carries TRBV5-1 and TRBJ2-7; 11 bases are shared with TRBD1. Germline V gene data show CDR1 as SGHRS and CDR2 as YFSETQ. The length of the CDR3 is 14 residues. V was clipped by 3 bases and J by 1 base; unmatched bases: 0. The CDR3 region has the DNA TGCGCCAGCAGCTGGGACAGGGGGTCCTACGAGCAGTACTTC. Its translation is CASSWDRGSYEQYF.

V is TRBV20-1 and J is TRBJ1-5; D might be TRBD1 (5 bases). CDR3 length equals 15 residues. CDR1 and CDR2 (germline): DFQATT, SNEGSKA (reference sequence). V was shortened by 3 bases and J by 3 bases, with 15 bases between the two germline ends. The DNA of the CDR3 is TGCAGTGCTAGGATGGTTTCAGGGACCAATCAGCCCCAGCATTTT. Translated, it gives CSARMVSGTNQPQHF.

This clonotype has more than one count but fewer than ten. This chain joins TRBV11-3 and TRBJ2-3, with D tentatively TRBD2 (6 bases). Trimming cost V 4 bases and J 2 bases, with 16 bases left between them. From germline, CDR1 is SGHNT and CDR2 YENEEA. CDR3 length equals 16 residues. Written as DNA, the CDR3 is TGTGCCAGCAGCTCCAATATCGGGAGTACCACAGATACGCAGTATTTT. Translation: CASSSNIGSTTDTQYF. Based on the CDR3 plus reference TRBV11-3 and TRBJ2-3, the full variable domain is EAGVVQSPRYKIIEKKQPVAFWCNPISGHNTLYWYLQNLGQGPELLIRYENEEAVDDSQLPKDRFSAERLKGVDSTLKIQPAELGDSAVYLCASSSNIGSTTDTQYFGPGTRLTVL.

The rearrangement links TRBV12-3 or TRBV12-4 to TRBJ2-7; the match to TRBD2 covers 8 bases. The CDR3 contains 15 residues. The V and J ends lost 2 bases and 0 bases, in that order; junction bases with no gene match: 3. The CDR3 sequence: CASSLRLALSYEQYF. The CDR3 DNA sequence: TGTGCCAGCAGTTTACGACTAGCGCTCTCCTACGAGCAGTACTTC.

This clonotype showed up just a few times. The chain combines TRBV5-1 with TRBJ1-3, with a tentative D call TRBD1 (6 bases). The CDR3 sequence is 15 residues long. Per germline, CDR1 SGHRS and CDR2 YFSETQ. Trimming removed 0 bases from V and 2 bases from J, with 9 bases in between. CDR3 sequence reads: CASSLDREAGNTIYF. For the CDR3, the DNA is TGCGCCAGCAGCTTGGACAGGGAAGCTGGAAACACCATATATTTT.

The chain combines TRBV4-1 with TRBJ1-1, with 8 positions matching TRBD1. There are 15 residues in the CDR3. The trim removed 4 bases at V and 5 bases at J, leaving 9 bases unmatched. The V gene's germline CDR1 is MGHRA and CDR2 YSYEKL. The CDR3 bases are TGCGCCAGCAGCCCTCGGACAGGGAGAGAAACTGAAGCTTTCTTT. Its protein is CASSPRTGRETEAFF.

This clonotype occurred a few times. The rearrangement uses TRBV5-5 and TRBJ2-5; the match to TRBD2 covers 9 bases. Per germline, CDR1 SGHKS and CDR2 YYEKEE (reference sequence). Trimming took 1 base from V and 2 from J; bases not matched to a gene: 3. The CDR3 runs to 15 residues. CDR3 in DNA: TGTGCCAGCAGCTTGCCCCTAGCGGGACAAGAGACCCAGTACTTC. The encoded protein is CASSLPLAGQETQYF.